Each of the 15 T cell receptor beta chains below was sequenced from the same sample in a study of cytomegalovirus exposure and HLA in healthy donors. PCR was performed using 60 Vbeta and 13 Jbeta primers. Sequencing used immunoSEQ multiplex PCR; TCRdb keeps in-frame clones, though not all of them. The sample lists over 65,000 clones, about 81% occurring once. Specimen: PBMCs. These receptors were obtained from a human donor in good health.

CDR3: CASGMGQGIPNNQPQHF. In DNA form, the CDR3 reads TGTGCTAGTGGCATGGGACAGGGGATTCCTAACAATCAGCCCCAGCATTTT. The chain recombines TRBV12-5 with TRBJ1-5; TRBD1 aligns across 10 bases. Per the germline V gene, CDR1 is LGHNT and CDR2 is FRNRAP. There are 17 residues in the CDR3. V dropped 6 bases and J dropped 3; count of bases not matched to a gene: 11.

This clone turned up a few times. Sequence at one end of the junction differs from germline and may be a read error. Here the CDR3 reads CASSWGHASYKQYF. The CDR3 DNA follows: TGTGCCAGCAGTTGGGGACACGCCAGCTACAAGCAGTACTTC. This sequence joins TRBV27 and TRBJ2-7; tentatively, D is TRBD1 (6 bases). Germline CDR1 reads MNHEY; CDR2 reads SMNVEV (reference sequence). The CDR3 spans 14 residues.

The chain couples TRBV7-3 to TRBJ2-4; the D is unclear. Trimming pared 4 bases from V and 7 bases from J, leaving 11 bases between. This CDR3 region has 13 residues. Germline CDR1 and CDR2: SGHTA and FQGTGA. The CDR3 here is CASSSSSFNIQYF. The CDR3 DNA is TGTGCCAGCAGCTCCTCTTCTTTCAACATTCAGTACTTC. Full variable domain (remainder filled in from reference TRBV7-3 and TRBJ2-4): GAGVSQTPSNKVTEKGKYVELRCDPISGHTALYWYRQSLGQGPEFLIYFQGTGAADDSGLPNDRFFAVRPEGSVSTLKIQRTERGDSAVYLCASSSSSFNIQYFGAGTRLSVL.

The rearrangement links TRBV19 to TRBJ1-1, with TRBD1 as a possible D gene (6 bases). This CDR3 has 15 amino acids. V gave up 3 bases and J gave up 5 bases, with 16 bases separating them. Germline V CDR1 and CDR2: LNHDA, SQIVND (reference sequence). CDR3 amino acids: CASSMLPGAQTEAFF. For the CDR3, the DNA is TGTGCCAGTAGTATGTTGCCAGGGGCGCAGACTGAAGCTTTCTTT.

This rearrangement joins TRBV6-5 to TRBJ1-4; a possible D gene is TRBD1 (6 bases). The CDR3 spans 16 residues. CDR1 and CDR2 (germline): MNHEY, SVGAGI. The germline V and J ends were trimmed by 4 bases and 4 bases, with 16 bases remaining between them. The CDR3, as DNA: TGTGCCAGCAGTTTAAGGCCCAGGGGCCTTAATGAAAAACTGTTTTTT. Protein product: CASSLRPRGLNEKLFF.

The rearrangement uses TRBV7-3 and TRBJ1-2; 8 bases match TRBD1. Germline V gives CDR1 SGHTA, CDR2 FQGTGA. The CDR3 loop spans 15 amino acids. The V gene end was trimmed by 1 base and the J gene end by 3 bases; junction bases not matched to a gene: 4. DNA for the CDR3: TGTGCCAGCAGCTTAAATTCAGGGGGCGACTATGGCTACACCTTC. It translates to CASSLNSGGDYGYTF.

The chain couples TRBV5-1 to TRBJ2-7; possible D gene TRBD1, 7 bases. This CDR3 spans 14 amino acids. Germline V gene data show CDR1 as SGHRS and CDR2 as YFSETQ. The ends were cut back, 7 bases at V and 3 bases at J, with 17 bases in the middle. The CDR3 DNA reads TGCGCCAGCGCCACAGGGGAGGTGAGCTACGAGCAGTACTTC. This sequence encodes CASATGEVSYEQYF.

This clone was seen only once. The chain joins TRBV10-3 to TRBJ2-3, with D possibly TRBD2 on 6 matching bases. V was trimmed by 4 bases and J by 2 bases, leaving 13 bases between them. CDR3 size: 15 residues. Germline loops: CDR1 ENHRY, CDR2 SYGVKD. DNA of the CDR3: TGTGCCATCAGTGGGCGGGGAGCATTCACAGATACGCAGTATTTT. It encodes CAISGRGAFTDTQYF.

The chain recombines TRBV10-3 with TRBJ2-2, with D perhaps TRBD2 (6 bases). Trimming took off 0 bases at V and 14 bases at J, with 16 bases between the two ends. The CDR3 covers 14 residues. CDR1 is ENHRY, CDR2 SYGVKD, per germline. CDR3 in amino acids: CAISESLRGEDLFF. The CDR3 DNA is TGTGCCATCAGTGAGTCCTTACGCGGGGAGGATCTGTTTTTT.

The CDR3 DNA is TGCGCCAGCAGCCAAGATGGGGGTAGCGGGGGGGCCTCCGGGGAGCTGTTTTTT. It is translated as CASSQDGGSGGASGELFF. The genes are TRBV4-3 and TRBJ2-2; TRBD2 matches 11 bases. Germline V gene lookup returns CDR1 LGHNA and CDR2 YSLEER. The junction had 9 bases not matched to a gene; V was cut back by 0 bases and J by 6 bases. There are 18 residues in the CDR3.

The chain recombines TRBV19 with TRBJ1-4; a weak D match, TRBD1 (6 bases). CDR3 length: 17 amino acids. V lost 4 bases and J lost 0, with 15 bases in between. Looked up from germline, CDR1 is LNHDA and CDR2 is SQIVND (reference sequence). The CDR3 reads CASSSGKQGPTNEKLFF. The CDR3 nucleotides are TGTGCCAGTAGTAGTGGGAAACAGGGCCCAACTAATGAAAAACTGTTTTTT.

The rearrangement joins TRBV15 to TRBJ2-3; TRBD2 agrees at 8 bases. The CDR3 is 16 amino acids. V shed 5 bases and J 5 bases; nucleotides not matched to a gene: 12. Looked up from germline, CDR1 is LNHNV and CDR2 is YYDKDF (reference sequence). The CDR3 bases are TGTGCCACCAGCGAGGTGACAGCGGGGGCGGGAGATACGCAGTATTTT. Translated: CATSEVTAGAGDTQYF.

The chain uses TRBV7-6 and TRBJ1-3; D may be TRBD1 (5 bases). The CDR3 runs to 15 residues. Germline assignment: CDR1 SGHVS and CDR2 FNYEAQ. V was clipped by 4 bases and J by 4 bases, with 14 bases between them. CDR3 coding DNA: TGTGCCAGCAGCTCCGATGCAGGGTTCGGAAACACCATATATTTT. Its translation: CASSSDAGFGNTIYF.

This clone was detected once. The chain's CDR3 is CAFTRVGTEAFF. CDR3 in DNA: TGTGCCTTTACTAGGGTCGGGACTGAAGCTTTCTTT. This chain connects TRBV30 to TRBJ1-1; D is undetermined. CDR3 length: 12 residues. Trimming took off 7 bases at V and 5 bases at J, with 14 bases between the two ends. Germline V gene lookup returns CDR1 GTSNPN and CDR2 SVGIG (reference sequence).

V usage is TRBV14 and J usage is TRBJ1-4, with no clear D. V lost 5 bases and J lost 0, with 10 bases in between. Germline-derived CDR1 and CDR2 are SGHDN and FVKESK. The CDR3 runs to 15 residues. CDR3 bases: TGTGCCAGCAGCGCCTGGCGGTCAACTAATGAAAAACTGTTTTTT. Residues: CASSAWRSTNEKLFF.